Included here is one TCR beta chain sequence, with context. Its antigen is not known. The sample belongs to a study of shared clonotypes between healthy human individuals. Study information: Aged 18 to 49, the donors were a couple of women and three men.

Measured with immunoSEQ multiplex PCR; TCRdb has only the in-frame clones, and not every one. The repertoire holds 980,000 or so clones, approximately 80% seen once, with over 1.3% in the top ten. Study-wide results and caveats: Researchers sampled blood only, noting tissue repertoires likely differ. Naive CD4 clonotypes were shared across several donors at roughly 5%.

Germline values: CDR1 SGHRS, CDR2 YFSETQ. CDR3 length: 16 amino acids. V trimming: 4 bases; J trimming: 4 bases; junction bases outside the gene matches: 8. All donors were Caucasian adults living in Nashville, Tennessee. The specimen was memory CD4+ T cells sorted from blood. Subset here: CD45RA-negative fraction. This sequence was found in a man younger than 35 in good health. The rearrangement uses TRBV5-1 and TRBJ2-3; 11 nucleotides line up with TRBD2. The CDR3 sequence: CASSPTLAGVADTQYF. The CDR3 DNA is TGCGCCAGCAGCCCCACACTAGCGGGAGTGGCAGATACGCAGTATTTT.